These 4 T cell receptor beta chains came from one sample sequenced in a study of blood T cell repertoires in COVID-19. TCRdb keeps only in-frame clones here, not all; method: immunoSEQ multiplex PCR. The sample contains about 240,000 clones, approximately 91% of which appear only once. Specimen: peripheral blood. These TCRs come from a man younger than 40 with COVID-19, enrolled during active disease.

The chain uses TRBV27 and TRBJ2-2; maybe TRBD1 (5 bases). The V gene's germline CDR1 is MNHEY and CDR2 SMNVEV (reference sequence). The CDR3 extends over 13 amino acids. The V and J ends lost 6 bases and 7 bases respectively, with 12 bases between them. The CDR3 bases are TGTGCCAGCAGAAGGGGTGTTGGCGGGGAGCTGTTTTTT. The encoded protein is CASRRGVGGELFF.

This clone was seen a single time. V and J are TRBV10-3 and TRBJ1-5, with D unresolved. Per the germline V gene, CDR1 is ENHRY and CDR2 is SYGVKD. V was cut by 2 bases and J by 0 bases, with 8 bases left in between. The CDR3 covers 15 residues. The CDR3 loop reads CAISETRNSNQPQHF. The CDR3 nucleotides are TGTGCCATCAGTGAGACGAGGAATAGCAATCAGCCCCAGCATTTT.

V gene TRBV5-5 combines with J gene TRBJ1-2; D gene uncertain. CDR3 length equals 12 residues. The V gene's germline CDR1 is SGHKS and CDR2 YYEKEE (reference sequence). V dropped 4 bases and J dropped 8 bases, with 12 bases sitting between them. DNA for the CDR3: TGTGCCAGCAGCCCCGACCGGCGGGGCTACACCTTC. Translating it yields CASSPDRRGYTF.

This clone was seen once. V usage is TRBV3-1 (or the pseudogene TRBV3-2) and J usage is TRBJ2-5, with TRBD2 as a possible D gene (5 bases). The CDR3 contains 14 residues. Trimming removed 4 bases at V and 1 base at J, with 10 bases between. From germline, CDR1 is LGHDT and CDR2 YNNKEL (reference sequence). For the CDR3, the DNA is TGTGCCAGCAGCCCCAACGGACTCCAAGAGACCCAGTACTTC. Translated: CASSPNGLQETQYF.